This T cell receptor beta chain is drawn from a study of OX40 agonist ivuxolimab in advanced cancers. Turning to the study itself: Participants averaged about 60 years of age (range roughly 20 to 90) and were roughly 83% male. Two patients with cutaneous melanoma and one with hepatocellular carcinoma, three in total, showed partial responses. Study-level findings and limits: Circulating CD4+ and CD8+ T cells showed clonal expansion by week 6 at 0.1 to 3.0 mg/kg. Undetermined was the antigen specificity of the expanded peripheral T cells.

In the case of this clone: Its antigen is not known.

V was pared by 7 bases and J by 2 bases, with 15 bases between. Per germline, CDR1 MDHEN and CDR2 SYDVKM. The CDR3 runs 14 residues. TCRdb keeps only in-frame clones here, not all; method: immunoSEQ multiplex PCR. Here the sample spans approximately 50,000 clones, roughly 90% being singletons. The origin of this receptor is an adult with an advanced solid tumor such as melanoma, head and neck, liver or kidney cancer. This chain connects TRBV28 to TRBJ2-7; D remains ambiguous. This specimen was CD4+ or CD8+ T cells sorted from blood, taken in a trial of the OX40 agonist ivuxolimab. CDR3 in amino acids: CASTQGVGTYEQYF. CDR3 bases: TGTGCCAGCACCCAAGGCGTAGGGACCTACGAGCAGTACTTC.